A single sample gave rise to the 29 T cell receptor beta chains below, sequenced in a study of cytomegalovirus exposure and HLA in healthy donors. Primers: 60 Vbeta forward and 13 Jbeta reverse. Sequencing used immunoSEQ multiplex PCR; TCRdb keeps in-frame clones, though not all of them. The sample lists about 140,000 clones; approximately 80% were seen once. Sequenced material: PBMCs. The receptors derive from a male donor in good health and CMV-seropositive.

The CDR3 reads CASSFQTSGSPRHEQFF. The CDR3 nucleotides are TGTGCCAGCAGCTTCCAGACTAGCGGGAGCCCAAGGCATGAGCAGTTCTTC. The rearrangement joins TRBV7-8 to TRBJ2-1, with 12 bases identical to TRBD2. The junction had 11 bases not matched to a gene; V was cut back by 3 bases and J by 8 bases. The CDR3 has 17 amino acids. The germline gives CDR1 SGHVS, CDR2 FQNEAQ.

The rearrangement joins TRBV28 to TRBJ2-3; 7 bases agree with TRBD1. Per germline, CDR1 MDHEN and CDR2 SYDVKM. V trimming: 2 bases; J trimming: 4 bases; junction bases outside the gene matches: 3. CDR3 size: 14 residues. CDR3 sequence reads: CASSLSTGADTQYF. The CDR3 DNA reads as TGTGCCAGCAGTTTAAGTACAGGGGCAGATACGCAGTATTTT.

This clone appeared a few times. At the DNA level, this CDR3 is encoded by other sequences in the same sample as well. The rearrangement uses TRBV20-1 and TRBJ2-5, with no clear D. The CDR3 spans 10 residues. CDR1 DFQATT and CDR2 SNEGSKA come from the germline V gene (reference sequence). Trimming took off 3 bases at V and 5 bases at J, with 4 bases between the two ends. In DNA, the CDR3 is TGCAGTGCTAGGAGTGAGACCCAGTACTTC. It encodes CSARSETQYF.

This chain links TRBV10-3 with TRBJ1-2; D not resolved. Trimming stripped 5 bases from V and 4 bases from J, with 17 bases between. Germline lookup yields CDR1 ENHRY and CDR2 SYGVKD. This CDR3 comprises 15 residues. The CDR3 is CAISLTHGEGYGYTF. The CDR3 DNA sequence: TGTGCCATCAGTCTGACACATGGGGAGGGCTATGGCTACACCTTC.

V is TRBV10-3 and J is TRBJ2-1; TRBD2 agrees at 9 bases. The trim removed 6 bases at V and 5 bases at J, leaving 8 bases unmatched. The length of the CDR3 is 15 residues. CDR1 ENHRY and CDR2 SYGVKD come from the germline V gene. In DNA form, the CDR3 reads TGTGCCATCAGCGAAAAACTAGCGGGTGACAATGAGCAGTTCTTC. Its translation is CAISEKLAGDNEQFF.

A few counts support this clone. The gene calls are TRBV7-9 and TRBJ1-1; possible D gene TRBD1, 5 bases. The germline V gene encodes CDR1 SEHNR and CDR2 FQNEAQ (reference sequence). Trimming removed 0 bases at V and 1 base at J, with 21 bases between. The CDR3 length is 19 residues. The chain's CDR3 is CASSLAGVKGRIENTEAFF. CDR3 DNA: TGTGCCAGCAGCTTAGCCGGGGTGAAGGGGAGGATAGAGAACACTGAAGCTTTCTTT.

V is TRBV6-6 and J is TRBJ2-1; TRBD1 aligns across 9 bases. Germline CDR1 is MNHNY and CDR2 is SVGAGI (reference sequence). V was pared by 4 bases and J by 11 bases, with 6 bases of the junction left unmatched. The CDR3 runs to 13 residues. This CDR3 is CASSWGDRVKQFF. CDR3 DNA: TGTGCCAGCAGTTGGGGGGACAGGGTAAAGCAGTTCTTC.

The chain is built from TRBV5-8 and TRBJ1-2; tentative D call: TRBD1 (6 bases). The CDR3 consists of 16 residues. The germline CDR1 and CDR2 sequences are SGHTS and YDEGEE. Trimming left V 4 bases short and J 9 bases short, with 25 bases between. CDR3 sequence reads: CASSPLVLGQPTSYTF. The CDR3 DNA is TGTGCCAGCAGCCCGCTGGTCCTAGGACAGCCGACAAGCTACACCTTC.

The chain is built from TRBV6-5 and TRBJ2-5; D is unclear. The J call is doubtful: the DNA matches TRBJ2-7 better. The CDR3 is 14 amino acids. CDR1 MNHEY and CDR2 SVGAGI come from the germline V gene. Here the CDR3 reads CASSYTPYAYEQYF. The CDR3 coding sequence is TGTGCCAGCAGTTACACCCCGTACGCCTACGAGCAGTACTTC.

The V call is TRBV30, the J call TRBJ2-1; TRBD2 matches at 14 bases. The V gene end was trimmed by 1 base and the J gene end by 1 base; junction bases not matched to a gene: 9. Per germline, CDR1 GTSNPN and CDR2 SVGIG (reference sequence). CDR3 size: 19 residues. The CDR3 region is CAWSGRLAGGIGSYNEQFF. The CDR3 DNA sequence: TGTGCCTGGAGTGGGAGACTAGCGGGAGGGATCGGTTCCTACAATGAGCAGTTCTTC.

J is TRBJ1-6 and V is TRBV11-2; 8 bases line up with TRBD1. There are 15 residues in the CDR3. Germline CDR1 reads SGHAT; CDR2 reads FQNNGV. Unmatched junction bases numbered 8, after V lost 7 bases and J lost 6 bases. DNA for the CDR3: TGTGCCAGCACATACGGACAGGGACTTAATTCACCCCTCCACTTT. It encodes CASTYGQGLNSPLHF.

Only a few counts were recorded for this clone. This rearrangement joins TRBV5-8 to TRBJ2-2; 7 bases agree with TRBD1. V lost 4 bases and J lost 0; bases outside the gene matches: 12. This CDR3 spans 18 amino acids. Germline CDR1 SGHTS, CDR2 YDEGEE. The CDR3 nucleotides are TGTGCCAGCAGCCCCCCTCGACAGGGCGCGGCGAACACCGGGGAGCTGTTTTTT. Translation: CASSPPRQGAANTGELFF.

A note on this clone: An end of the junction does not agree with germline; a read error may underlie this. The V gene is TRBV7-9, the J gene TRBJ1-2; no definite D call. Per germline, CDR1 SEHNR and CDR2 FQNEAQ (reference sequence). The CDR3 runs 14 residues. The CDR3 loop reads CSSSHRGANYGYTF. The DNA for the CDR3 is TGTTCCAGCAGCCACCGGGGAGCTAACTATGGCTACACCTTC.

The chain is built from TRBV5-6 and TRBJ2-3; 7 bases are a match to TRBD1. The germline CDR1 and CDR2 sequences are SGHDT and YYEEEE. The V and J ends lost 4 bases and 5 bases, in that order; junction bases with no gene match: 4. The CDR3 runs to 13 residues. The CDR3 is CASSTGAGDTQYF. Here the CDR3 DNA reads TGTGCCAGCAGCACAGGGGCGGGAGATACGCAGTATTTT. Supplemented by reference TRBV5-6 and TRBJ2-3, the full variable domain reads DAGVTQSPTHLIKTRGQQVTLRCSPKSGHDTVSWYQQALGQGPQFIFQYYEEEERQRGNFPDRFSGHQFPNYSSELNVNALLLGDSALYLCASSTGAGDTQYFGPGTRLTVL.

The chain is built from TRBV5-6 and TRBJ2-3; TRBD2 aligns across 10 bases. CDR1 and CDR2 from the germline V gene are SGHDT and YYEEEE. Germline trimming cut 2 bases from V and 5 bases from J; bases unmatched to any gene: 8. The CDR3 consists of 16 residues. The CDR3 nucleotides are TGTGCCAGCAGCTTTAGCGGGGGGCCCCGAGGAGATACGCAGTATTTT. Translated, it gives CASSFSGGPRGDTQYF.

The chain has TRBV5-1 and TRBJ2-7, with TRBD2 matching 7 bases. Germline lookup yields CDR1 SGHRS and CDR2 YFSETQ. V dropped 0 bases and J dropped 0; count of bases not matched to a gene: 6. This CDR3 spans 16 amino acids. The CDR3 DNA reads as TGCGCCAGCAGCTTGGCCGGGGGGACGAGCTCCTACGAGCAGTACTTC. As protein: CASSLAGGTSSYEQYF.

The chain carries TRBV12-5 and TRBJ2-5; D possibly corresponds to TRBD1 (6 bases). The CDR3 consists of 15 residues. Trimming removed 1 base at V and 4 bases at J, with 13 bases between. Per the germline V gene, CDR1 is LGHNT and CDR2 is FRNRAP. CDR3 sequence (DNA): TGTGCTAGTGGTTTGGGTGTGGGGGCGCGAGAGACCCAGTACTTC. Translating it yields CASGLGVGARETQYF.

DNA of the CDR3: TGTGCCAGCAGCCCCTTCGGTAGCGGGAGGGCCGGCGAGACCCAGTACTTC. Translating gives CASSPFGSGRAGETQYF. This chain joins TRBV28 and TRBJ2-5; 11 bases line up with TRBD2. With V trimmed by 6 bases and J by 5 bases, 14 bases remained unmatched. The CDR3 sequence is 17 residues long. The germline V gene has CDR1 MDHEN and CDR2 SYDVKM.

This chain links TRBV5-4 with TRBJ2-3; 8 bases fit TRBD1. CDR3 length equals 17 residues. Germline loops: CDR1 SGHNT, CDR2 YYREEE (reference sequence). After removal of 3 bases from V and 4 bases from J, the junction contained 13 bases not matched to a gene. In DNA, the CDR3 is TGTGCCAGCAGCTCAGTTCCGCAGGGGGCCCCAGCAGATACGCAGTATTTT. Its translation is CASSSVPQGAPADTQYF.

The chain carries TRBV19 and TRBJ1-2; 8 bases map to TRBD1. Losses at the gene ends were 4 bases for V and 8 bases for J; bases not matched to a gene: 9. The germline V gene has CDR1 LNHDA and CDR2 SQIVND (reference sequence). The CDR3 has 14 residues. The DNA for the CDR3 is TGTGCCAGTAGTACCCGGGACAGGATGGGAGGCTACACCTTC. It specifies CASSTRDRMGGYTF.

This chain uses TRBV4-1 with TRBJ1-5; D is perhaps TRBD1 (5 bases). The V gene's germline CDR1 is MGHRA and CDR2 YSYEKL. The CDR3 consists of 17 residues. The V gene lost 1 base and the J gene lost 5 bases, with 18 bases spanning the gap. CDR3 bases: TGCGCCAGCAGCCAAGGGGGTGGGAGGGGCTGGGATCAGCCCCAGCATTTT. Translated: CASSQGGGRGWDQPQHF.

This clone was picked up a small number of times. The chain employs TRBV6-6 and TRBJ2-1; D is uncertain. V was trimmed by 10 bases and J by 9 bases, leaving 13 bases between them. This CDR3 contains 11 residues. CDR1 is MNHNY, CDR2 SVGAGI, per germline (reference sequence). Here the CDR3 reads CATTVAAEQFF. CDR3 DNA: TGTGCCACGACTGTGGCCGCTGAGCAGTTCTTC.

Only one count was recorded for this clone. The chain employs TRBV5-5 and TRBJ2-7; weak D call: TRBD1 (6 bases). Trimming stripped 2 bases from V and 4 bases from J, with 13 bases between. The CDR3 runs to 14 residues. Looked up from germline, CDR1 is SGHKS and CDR2 is YYEKEE (reference sequence). The chain's CDR3 is CASSFWQGMYEQYF. CDR3 nucleotides: TGTGCCAGCAGCTTTTGGCAGGGGATGTACGAGCAGTACTTC.

V and J are TRBV5-5 and TRBJ2-5; possibly TRBD2 for D (5 bases). The V gene's germline CDR1 is SGHKS and CDR2 YYEKEE (reference sequence). This CDR3 is 12 amino acids long. Trimming stripped 0 bases from V and 9 bases from J, with 9 bases between. CDR3 sequence: CASSLERLSQYF. CDR3 DNA: TGTGCCAGCAGCTTGGAGCGGTTGTCCCAGTACTTC.

The rearrangement uses TRBV19 and TRBJ1-1; 7 bases match TRBD1. Germline values: CDR1 LNHDA, CDR2 SQIVND (reference sequence). J lost 0 bases, V lost 7 bases, and 14 bases had no gene match. This CDR3 has 17 amino acids. The CDR3 loop is CASIGGRGSSMNTEAFF. The CDR3 DNA reads as TGTGCCAGTATTGGGGGCAGGGGGTCATCCATGAACACTGAAGCTTTCTTT.

This rearrangement joins TRBV18 to TRBJ2-7, with D possibly being TRBD2 (5 bases). CDR3 size: 13 residues. Germline V gene data show CDR1 as KGHSH and CDR2 as LQKENI. With 3 bases removed from V and 4 bases from J, the gap between germline ends came to 10 bases. DNA of the CDR3: TGTGCCAGCTCACCCACCGCGGGTTACGAGCAGTACTTC. This codes for CASSPTAGYEQYF.

The J gene is TRBJ1-5, the V gene TRBV11-3, with unresolved D. Germline V lookup: CDR1 SGHNT, CDR2 YENEEA. V was cut by 7 bases and J by 3 bases, with 19 bases left in between. This CDR3 spans 16 amino acids. CDR3 sequence: CASNGERGSPNQPQHF. The CDR3 DNA sequence: TGTGCCAGCAATGGGGAACGGGGAAGCCCCAATCAGCCCCAGCATTTT.

The chain combines TRBV9 with TRBJ2-5, with TRBD1 matching 8 bases. CDR3 length: 14 residues. Germline V gene sequence: CDR1 SGDLS, CDR2 YYNGEE. V was pared by 3 bases and J by 2 bases, with 3 bases of the junction left unmatched. CDR3 nucleotide sequence: TGTGCCAGCAGCGAGACAGGGGATCAAGAGACCCAGTACTTC. Its protein is CASSETGDQETQYF.

The V and J genes are TRBV4-3 and TRBJ2-2; D perhaps matches TRBD1 (5 bases). CDR3 size: 15 residues. V lost 0 bases to trimming and J lost 4 bases, with 9 bases between them. Germline V gene data show CDR1 as LGHNA and CDR2 as YSLEER. In DNA, the CDR3 is TGCGCCAGCAGCCAAGAAAAGGGGCGCACCGGGGAGCTGTTTTTT. This sequence encodes CASSQEKGRTGELFF.